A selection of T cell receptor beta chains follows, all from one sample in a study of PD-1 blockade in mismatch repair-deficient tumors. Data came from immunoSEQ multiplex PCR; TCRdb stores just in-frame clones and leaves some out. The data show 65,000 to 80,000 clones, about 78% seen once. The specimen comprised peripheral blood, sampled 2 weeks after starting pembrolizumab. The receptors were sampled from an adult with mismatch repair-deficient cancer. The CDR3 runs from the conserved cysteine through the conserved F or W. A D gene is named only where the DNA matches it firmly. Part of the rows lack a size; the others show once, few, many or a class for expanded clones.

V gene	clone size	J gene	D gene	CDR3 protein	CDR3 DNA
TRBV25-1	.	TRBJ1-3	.	CAVEGNTIYF	TGTGCCGTCGAGGGAAACACCATATATTTT
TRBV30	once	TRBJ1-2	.	CACLYAAGQGYTF	TGTGCCTGCCTGTACGCGGCAGGGCAAGGCTACACCTTC
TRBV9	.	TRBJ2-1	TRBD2	CASSVGTSDSYNEQFF	TGTGCCAGCAGCGTGGGGACTAGCGACTCCTACAATGAGCAGTTCTTC
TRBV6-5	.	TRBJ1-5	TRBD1	CASSSGQISQPQHF	TGTGCCAGCAGTTCGGGACAGATATCTCAGCCCCAGCATTTT
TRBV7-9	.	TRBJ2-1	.	CASIIPGGEQFF	TGTGCCAGCATCATTCCAGGTGGGGAGCAGTTCTTC
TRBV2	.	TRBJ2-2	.	CASNPEGGAGELFF	TGTGCCAGCAACCCCGAGGGGGGGGCCGGGGAGCTGTTTTTT
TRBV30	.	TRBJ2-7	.	CAWRVSYEQYF	TGTGCCTGGAGGGTTTCCTACGAGCAGTACTTC
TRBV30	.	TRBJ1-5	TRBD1	CAWSPGTVSQPQHF	TGTGCCTGGAGCCCCGGGACAGTGAGTCAGCCCCAGCATTTT
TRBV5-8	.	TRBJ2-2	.	CASSLGREKTGELFF	TGTGCCAGCAGCTTGGGACGGGAGAAGACCGGGGAGCTGTTTTTT
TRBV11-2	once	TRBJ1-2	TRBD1	CASSSTGDQGYTF	TGTGCCAGCAGCTCGACAGGGGACCAAGGCTACACCTTC